This T cell receptor beta chain stems from a study of T-cell reconstitution after alpha-beta-depleted transplantation in children. It was with unique molecular identifiers that the TCRbeta library was prepared. In TCRdb, the PCR reads were re-called with MiXCR into one record per CDR3 protein. This table holds about 640,000 distinct CDR3 sequences, 16% found once. This clonotype was observed a handful of times. V was shortened by 2 bases and J by 0 bases, with 26 bases between the two germline ends. The CDR3 runs 19 residues. The germline gives CDR1 DFQATT, CDR2 SNEGSKA (reference sequence). The clonotype comes from a human donor who donated a stem cell graft to a child with acute myeloid leukemia. The rearrangement uses TRBV20-1 and TRBJ2-7; D is possibly TRBD1 (8 bases). This material consisted of PBMCs from the stem cell graft donor, taken from the stem cell graft. The CDR3 region has the DNA TGCAGTGCTAGACTAAAGGACAGGGAGGGAGCTTCTAGCTCCTACGAGCAGTACGTC. This encodes CSARLKDREGASSSYEQYV.